The rows below give T cell receptor beta chains drawn from one sample of a study of T cell responses to AZD1222 COVID-19 vaccine. Method: immunoSEQ multiplex PCR; TCRdb's copy keeps in-frame clones and lacks some. The profile shows some 100,000 clones, approximately 89% of them singletons. The sample here was peripheral blood, taken 28 days after the second AZD1222 dose. These receptors all stem from an adult who received the AZD1222 COVID-19 vaccine. The CDR3 runs from the conserved cysteine through the conserved F or W. Each record gives: CDR3 length, D gene, V gene, J gene, CDR3 protein, CDR3 DNA. D genes are given only for firm matches.

CDR3 length: 13; D gene: -; V gene: TRBV6-1; J gene: TRBJ2-3; CDR3 protein: CASSEAGTDTQYF; CDR3 DNA: TGTGCCAGCAGTGAAGCGGGCACAGATACGCAGTATTTT
CDR3 length: 14; D gene: -; V gene: TRBV9; J gene: TRBJ2-3; CDR3 protein: CASSAEGGTDTQYF; CDR3 DNA: TGTGCCAGCAGCGCCGAGGGGGGCACAGATACGCAGTATTTT
CDR3 length: 17; D gene: TRBD2; V gene: TRBV29-1; J gene: TRBJ2-3; CDR3 protein: CSVEDLLAGVRTDTQYF; CDR3 DNA: TGCAGCGTTGAAGATCTCCTAGCGGGGGTTCGCACAGATACGCAGTATTTT
CDR3 length: 13; D gene: -; V gene: TRBV9; J gene: TRBJ2-3; CDR3 protein: CASEPTGTDTQYF; CDR3 DNA: TGTGCCAGCGAACCAACAGGGACGGATACGCAGTATTTT
CDR3 length: 14; D gene: -; V gene: TRBV6-2/TRBV6-3; J gene: TRBJ1-1; CDR3 protein: CASSSQWRGTEAFF; CDR3 DNA: TGTGCCAGCAGTTCCCAATGGAGGGGCACTGAAGCTTTCTTT
CDR3 length: 14; D gene: -; V gene: TRBV19; J gene: TRBJ1-2; CDR3 protein: CASSIPGTNYGYTF; CDR3 DNA: TGTGCCAGTAGTATTCCTGGAACTAACTATGGCTACACCTTC
CDR3 length: 14; D gene: -; V gene: TRBV28; J gene: TRBJ1-3; CDR3 protein: CASSLQGLLGTIYF; CDR3 DNA: TGTGCCAGCAGTTTACAGGGACTCCTAGGAACCATATATTTT
CDR3 length: 15; D gene: TRBD1; V gene: TRBV5-1; J gene: TRBJ2-5; CDR3 protein: CASSLGTNRGETQYF; CDR3 DNA: TGCGCCAGCAGCTTGGGAACCAACAGGGGGGAGACCCAGTACTTC
CDR3 length: 14; D gene: TRBD1; V gene: TRBV7-9; J gene: TRBJ1-2; CDR3 protein: CASSPDRVKVGYTF; CDR3 DNA: TGTGCCAGCAGCCCAGACAGGGTCAAAGTTGGCTACACCTTC
CDR3 length: 16; D gene: -; V gene: TRBV7-8; J gene: TRBJ1-5; CDR3 protein: CASSLESAYSNQPQHF; CDR3 DNA: TGTGCCAGCAGCTTAGAGTCAGCCTATAGCAATCAGCCCCAGCATTTT
CDR3 length: 12; D gene: -; V gene: TRBV7-2; J gene: TRBJ1-1; CDR3 protein: CASSRGGTEAFF; CDR3 DNA: TGTGCCAGCAGCCGCGGGGGGACTGAAGCTTTCTTT
CDR3 length: 20; D gene: TRBD2; V gene: TRBV6-2/TRBV6-3; J gene: TRBJ2-3; CDR3 protein: CASSYRLAGEKGFGTDTQYF; CDR3 DNA: TGTGCCAGCAGTTACCGGCTAGCGGGAGAAAAAGGATTTGGGACAGATACGCAGTATTTT
CDR3 length: 13; D gene: -; V gene: TRBV6-2/TRBV6-3; J gene: TRBJ2-7; CDR3 protein: CASSFGGSYEQYF; CDR3 DNA: TGTGCCAGCAGTTTCGGCGGAAGTTACGAGCAGTACTTC
CDR3 length: 11; D gene: -; V gene: TRBV7-9; J gene: TRBJ2-7; CDR3 protein: CASSRTNEQYF; CDR3 DNA: TGTGCCAGCAGCCGAACAAACGAGCAGTACTTC